This T cell receptor beta chain was identified during a study of radiation and T cells in renal cell carcinoma. With 1 base removed from V and 4 bases from J, the gap between germline ends came to 17 bases. CDR1 is SEHNR and CDR2 is FQNEAQ in the germline V gene (reference sequence). CDR3 size: 16 residues. The method was immunoSEQ multiplex PCR; TCRdb's version includes in-frame clones alone and lacks a portion of them. This table has tens of thousands of clones, under 90% appearing once. Described time point: baseline pretreatment blood. The treatment denotes: 15 Gy SBRT to primary tumor, nephrectomy 4 weeks later.

V and J are TRBV7-9 and TRBJ2-7; D call uncertain. The clonotype originates from a man in his sixties with renal cell carcinoma. Sequencing used blood, obtained from a patient whose treatment included radiotherapy and nephrectomy. The CDR3 DNA sequence: TGTGCCAGCAGCTTAGAGCGAGAAGGGTTTGTGTACGAGCAGTACTTC. It codes for CASSLEREGFVYEQYF.